This T cell receptor beta chain was obtained from a study of Ad26.COV2.S vaccination and SARS-CoV-2 variants (dated by TCRdb to 2020 to 2023). Background for the entire study: Donors in the vaccine arm were drawn from COV1001, a multicentre, randomized, double-blind, placebo-controlled phase I-IIa trial testing Ad26.COV2.S in healthy adults. Ad26.COV2.S was given intramuscularly at 5x10^10 or 1x10^11 viral particles, as a single shot or as two shots 56 days apart. TCRbeta repertoire sequencing was used to assess the specificity and breadth of SARS-CoV-2-reactive T cell receptors after Ad26.COV2.S vaccination. The TCR-sequenced set comprised around 30 samples: some 20 Ad26.COV2.S vaccine recipients, 5 placebo recipients and 8 SARS-CoV-2 convalescent individuals. Participants in the trial were split at random into five groups of five each, receiving low-dose or high-dose Ad26.COV2.S once or twice, or else placebo on both occasions. Throughout the experiments and outcome assessment, investigators stayed blinded to trial group allocation. The paper as a whole reports these results and caveats: The authors noted that total T cell responses may have been underestimated by the TCR breadth and depth analyses. Ad26.COV2.S recipients had higher spike-specific TCR breadth than placebo recipients (P = 0.0014). After vaccination, spike-specific CD8+ and CD4+ T cell responses were reported to show substantial breadth. The study lacked the statistical power to compare responses across vaccine doses or regimens. Vaccine and placebo recipients had comparable non-spike TCR breadth, which fits with the vaccine containing only spike.

This clone was counted a single time. Its antigen specificity is not known. One base away there is no much larger clone; base qualities are not given. TCRbeta CDR3 regions were sequenced with the immunoSEQ Assay. After extraction, genomic DNA underwent amplification by bias-controlled multiplex PCR, followed by high-throughput sequencing. Concerning the study's data processing: To quantify the absolute abundance of each unique TCRbeta CDR3 region, sequences were collapsed and filtered. T cell fraction was estimated by normalizing TCRbeta template counts to usable DNA, which was measured by amplifying reference genes present in all nucleated cells. Repertoire TCRs were annotated as SARS-CoV-2-specific when V gene, CDR3 amino acid sequence and J gene were exactly matched to a known reactive TCR set. MIRA supplied the reference SARS-CoV-2 TCR set, which was filtered for enrichment in COVID-19-positive ImmuneCODE repertoires so that public or cross-reactive TCRs were removed. Drawing on the MIRA antigens, annotated TCRs were analysed further at the level of specific ORF or position within ORF. Breadth was defined as the number of annotated unique rearrangements divided by the total number of unique productive rearrangements, and depth was defined as the summed frequency of the annotated unique rearrangements. TCR breadth was compared between groups using two-sided Wilcoxon rank-sum tests. In its TCRdb copy, this immuneACCESS table keeps in-frame sequences only and misses some clones. Where compared with another copy, unresolved V genes explain less than half of these, and the others have no known cause. The V and J calls and clone size were taken over from that table, and D and trimming were inferred from the DNA. This sample holds 400,000 to 500,000 clones; roughly 87% were observed only once. The biggest ten clones account for around 2.6% of the sample.

According to the study, the label for this sample's treatment or condition signals: 19 received Ad26.COV2.S at low or high dose, single or two shots; a few received placebo; per-sample allocation not given. Repertoires of vaccine and placebo recipients were sequenced from samples collected on day 63 after the first injection. Cohort 1b enrolled 25 or so adults aged 18-55 years at a single site in Boston, USA, between 29 July and 7 August 2020. As a vaccine, Ad26.COV2.S was a replication-incompetent adenovirus type 26 vector that expressed a prefusion-stabilized SARS-CoV-2 spike protein derived from the original Wuhan strain. This sequence originates from a person aged 18 to 59 who received the Ad26.COV2.S COVID-19 vaccine or a placebo. Sample: peripheral blood, taken in a trial of Ad26.COV2.S vaccine versus placebo.

The CDR3 here reads CASSPEPISSGNTIYF. The DNA reads as follows: TGTGCCAGCTCACCGGAGCCGATAAGCTCTGGAAACACCATATATTTT. The sequence links TRBV18 to TRBJ1-3, with no reliable assignment of the D segment. The CDR3 runs 16 amino acids, cysteine and phenylalanine included. Just CDR3 DNA is preserved here, 48 bases in frame from base 1. V is reduced by 3 bases and J by 0 bases, leaving a spacing of 12 bases between them. Reading the germline V gene gives CDR1 KGHSH and CDR2 LQKENI. The full variable domain, completed from the reference TRBV18 and TRBJ1-3 proteins outside the CDR3, reads NAGVMQNPRHLVRRRGQEARLRCSPMKGHSHVYWYRQLPEEGLKFMVYLQKENIIDESGMPKERFSAEFPKEGPSILRIQQVVRGDSAAYFCASSPEPISSGNTIYFGEGSWLTVV.